The TCR beta chain described here comes from a study of control samples from healthy donors and cancer patients. V gave up 5 bases and J gave up 3 bases; unmatched junction bases: 3. The length of the CDR3 is 13 residues. Assay: immunoSEQ multiplex PCR; the TCRdb copy retains only in-frame clones and omits some. Found here are about 130,000 clones, roughly 92% of them singletons; the top ten hold 5.5%. This rearrangement joins TRBV12-3 or TRBV12-4 to TRBJ2-5; 7 bases align to TRBD2. Sequencing input: blood. The TCR sequence derives from a man aged 18 to 35 in good health. CDR3 in amino acids: CASSPGLEETQYF. CDR3 bases: TGTGCCAGCAGTCCCGGACTAGAAGAGACCCAGTACTTC.